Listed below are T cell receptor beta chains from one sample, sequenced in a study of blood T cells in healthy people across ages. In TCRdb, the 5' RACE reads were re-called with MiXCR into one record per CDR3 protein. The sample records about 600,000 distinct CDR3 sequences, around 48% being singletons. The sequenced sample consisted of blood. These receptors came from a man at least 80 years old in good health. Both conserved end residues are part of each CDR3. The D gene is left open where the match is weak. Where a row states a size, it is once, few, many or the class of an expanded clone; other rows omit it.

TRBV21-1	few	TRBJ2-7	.	CASSKRGGAREQYF	TGTGCCAGCAGCAAGAGAGGGGGGGCACGGGAGCAGTACTTC
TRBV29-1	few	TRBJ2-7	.	CSVEVRLTGSAYEQYF	TGCAGCGTTGAAGTTCGTCTGACAGGTTCTGCCTACGAGCAGTACTTC
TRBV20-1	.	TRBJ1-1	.	CSARGGQGNTEAFF	TGCAGTGCTAGAGGGGGCCAGGGGAACACTGAAGCTTTCTTT
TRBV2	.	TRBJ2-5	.	CASSLGVVGGPSQYF	TGTGCCAGCAGCCTCGGAGTAGTTGGGGGACCGTCCCAGTACTTC
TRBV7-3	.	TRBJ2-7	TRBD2	CASSLNAVAGGYEQYF	TGTGCCAGCAGCTTAAATGCGGTAGCGGGAGGGTACGAGCAGTACTTC
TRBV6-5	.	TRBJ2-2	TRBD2	CASLVAGGGELFF	TGTGCCAGCTTGGTAGCGGGTGGCGGGGAGCTGTTTTTT
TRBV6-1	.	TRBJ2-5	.	CASSGARGGRETQYF	TGTGCCAGCAGTGGAGCAAGAGGGGGGAGAGAGACCCAGTACTTC
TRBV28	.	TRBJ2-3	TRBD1	CASTLTGPTDTQYF	TGTGCCAGCACCCTGACAGGGCCCACAGATACGCAGTATTTT
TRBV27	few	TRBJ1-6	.	CASNQGYNSPLHF	TGTGCCAGCAATCAGGGCTATAATTCACCCCTCCACTTT
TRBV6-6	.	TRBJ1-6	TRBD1	CASSTGGNSPPHF	TGTGCCAGTTCGACAGGGGGAAATTCACCCCCCCACTTT
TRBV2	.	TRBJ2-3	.	CASKILAADTQYF	TGTGCCAGCAAGATTCTAGCAGCAGATACGCAGTATTTT
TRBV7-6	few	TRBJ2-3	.	CASSLEVTSYGDTQYF	TGTGCCAGCAGCTTAGAAGTTACTAGCTATGGAGATACGCAGTATTTT
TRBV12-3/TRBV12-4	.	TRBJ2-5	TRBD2	CASSSTSAETQYF	TGTGCCAGCAGTTCGACTAGCGCGGAGACCCAGTACTTC
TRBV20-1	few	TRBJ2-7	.	CSARVGALDEQYF	TGCAGTGCTAGAGTAGGTGCCCTCGACGAGCAGTACTTC
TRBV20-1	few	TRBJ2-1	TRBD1	CSALTPRDRENEQFF	TGCAGTGCTCTGACGCCCCGGGACAGGGAAAATGAGCAGTTCTTC
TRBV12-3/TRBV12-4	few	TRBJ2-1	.	CASSFSLVEQFF	TGTGCCAGCAGTTTCTCTCTAGTTGAGCAGTTCTTC
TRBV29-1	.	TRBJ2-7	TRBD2	CSVGVLAGAYEQYF	TGCAGCGTTGGAGTGCTAGCGGGGGCCTATGAGCAGTACTTC
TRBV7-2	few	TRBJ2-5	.	CASSFIPQETQYF	TGTGCCAGCAGCTTCATACCTCAAGAGACCCAGTACTTC
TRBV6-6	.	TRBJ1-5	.	CAGSEGDQPQHF	TGTGCCGGCTCGGAAGGGGATCAGCCCCAGCATTTT
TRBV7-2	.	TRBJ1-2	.	CASSLKSFPIPGDGYTF	TGTGCCAGCAGCTTGAAATCTTTCCCTATTCCTGGCGATGGCTACACCTTC
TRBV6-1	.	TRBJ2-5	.	CASPRERGETQYF	TGTGCCAGCCCCCGGGAGAGAGGGGAGACCCAGTACTTC
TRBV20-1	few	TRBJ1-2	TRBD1	CSARLRGQGSYGYTF	TGCAGTGCTAGACTCCGGGGACAGGGGAGCTATGGCTACACCTTC
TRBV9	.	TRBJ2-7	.	CASSAPGSHLHEQYF	TGTGCCAGCAGCGCCCCGGGATCCCACTTACACGAGCAGTACTTC
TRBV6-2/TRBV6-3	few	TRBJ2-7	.	CASSRDGGRYDEQYF	TGTGCCAGCAGTAGGGACGGAGGAAGGTATGACGAGCAGTACTTC
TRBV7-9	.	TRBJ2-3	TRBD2	CASSFTPSGPRQYF	TGTGCCAGCAGCTTTACCCCTAGCGGCCCCCGGCAGTATTTT
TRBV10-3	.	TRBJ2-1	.	CAISDGAGHETQFF	TGTGCCATCAGTGATGGAGCAGGGCACGAGACCCAGTTCTTC
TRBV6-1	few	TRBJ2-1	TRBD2	CASRPGLAGGASYNEQFF	TGTGCCAGCAGACCGGGACTAGCGGGAGGGGCGTCCTACAATGAGCAGTTCTTC
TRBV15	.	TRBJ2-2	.	CATTPFANTGELFF	TGTGCCACCACCCCGTTCGCGAACACCGGGGAGCTGTTTTTT
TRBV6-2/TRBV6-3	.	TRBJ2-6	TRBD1	CASSWTGHSGANVLTF	TGTGCCAGCAGTTGGACAGGCCACTCTGGGGCCAACGTCCTGACTTTC
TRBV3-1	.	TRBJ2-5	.	CASSQGNWGTQYF	TGTGCCAGCAGCCAAGGCAATTGGGGGACCCAGTACTTC
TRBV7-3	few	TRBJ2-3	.	CASSLSGAGDTQYF	TGTGCCAGCAGCTTAAGCGGGGCAGGAGATACGCAGTATTTT
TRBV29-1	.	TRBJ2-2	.	CSVEGRGRELFF	TGCAGCGTTGAAGGAAGGGGTAGGGAGCTGTTTTTT
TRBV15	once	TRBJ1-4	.	CATSRDGGAGREKLFF	TGTGCCACCAGCAGAGATGGCGGGGCGGGGAGGGAAAAACTGTTTTTT
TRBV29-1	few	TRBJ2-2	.	CSVAGNTGELFF	TGCAGCGTCGCGGGGAACACCGGGGAGCTGTTTTTT
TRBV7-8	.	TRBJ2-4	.	CASSLKWGLGAKNIQYF	TGTGCCAGCAGCTTAAAGTGGGGGTTGGGTGCCAAAAACATTCAGTACTTC
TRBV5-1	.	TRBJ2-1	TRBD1	CASSARDREPYNEQFF	TGCGCCAGCAGCGCGCGGGACAGGGAGCCCTACAATGAGCAGTTCTTC
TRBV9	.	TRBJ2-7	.	CASSSDTDQRQYF	TGTGCCAGCAGCTCGGACACGGACCAAAGGCAGTACTTC
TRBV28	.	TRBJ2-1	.	CASSSGGQFF	TGTGCCAGCAGTAGTGGCGGGCAGTTCTTC
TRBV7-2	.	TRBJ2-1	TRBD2	CASSLVPTSANEQFF	TGTGCCAGCAGTTTAGTCCCTACTAGCGCCAATGAGCAGTTCTTC
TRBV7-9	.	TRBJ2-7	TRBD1	CASSPGTGEAYEQYF	TGTGCCAGCAGCCCTGGGACAGGGGAGGCGTACGAGCAGTACTTC
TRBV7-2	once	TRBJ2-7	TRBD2	CASSPVWGGSYEQYF	TGTGCCAGCAGCCCCGTATGGGGGGGTTCCTACGAGCAGTACTTC
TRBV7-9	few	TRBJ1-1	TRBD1	CASSLTTGGAEAFF	TGTGCCAGCAGCTTAACGACAGGGGGAGCTGAAGCTTTCTTT